What follows describes a single T cell receptor beta chain. These data are taken from a study of immune characterization of retroperitoneal liposarcoma. TCRdb re-analysed the PCR reads in MiXCR, keeping a single row per CDR3 protein. The table shows roughly 10,000 distinct CDR3 sequences, with over 45% occurring only once. This CDR3 spans 15 amino acids. Germline values: CDR1 MNHEY, CDR2 SMNVEV (reference sequence). V lost 7 bases and J lost 0; bases outside the gene matches: 5. The chain has TRBV27 and TRBJ2-3, with 9 bases fitting TRBD2. The material sequenced was tumor tissue. The clonotype originates from a female donor with retroperitoneal liposarcoma. The CDR3 sequence is CASTLAGTSTDTQYF. CDR3 DNA sequence: TGTGCCAGCACCCTAGCGGGAACTAGCACAGATACGCAGTATTTT.